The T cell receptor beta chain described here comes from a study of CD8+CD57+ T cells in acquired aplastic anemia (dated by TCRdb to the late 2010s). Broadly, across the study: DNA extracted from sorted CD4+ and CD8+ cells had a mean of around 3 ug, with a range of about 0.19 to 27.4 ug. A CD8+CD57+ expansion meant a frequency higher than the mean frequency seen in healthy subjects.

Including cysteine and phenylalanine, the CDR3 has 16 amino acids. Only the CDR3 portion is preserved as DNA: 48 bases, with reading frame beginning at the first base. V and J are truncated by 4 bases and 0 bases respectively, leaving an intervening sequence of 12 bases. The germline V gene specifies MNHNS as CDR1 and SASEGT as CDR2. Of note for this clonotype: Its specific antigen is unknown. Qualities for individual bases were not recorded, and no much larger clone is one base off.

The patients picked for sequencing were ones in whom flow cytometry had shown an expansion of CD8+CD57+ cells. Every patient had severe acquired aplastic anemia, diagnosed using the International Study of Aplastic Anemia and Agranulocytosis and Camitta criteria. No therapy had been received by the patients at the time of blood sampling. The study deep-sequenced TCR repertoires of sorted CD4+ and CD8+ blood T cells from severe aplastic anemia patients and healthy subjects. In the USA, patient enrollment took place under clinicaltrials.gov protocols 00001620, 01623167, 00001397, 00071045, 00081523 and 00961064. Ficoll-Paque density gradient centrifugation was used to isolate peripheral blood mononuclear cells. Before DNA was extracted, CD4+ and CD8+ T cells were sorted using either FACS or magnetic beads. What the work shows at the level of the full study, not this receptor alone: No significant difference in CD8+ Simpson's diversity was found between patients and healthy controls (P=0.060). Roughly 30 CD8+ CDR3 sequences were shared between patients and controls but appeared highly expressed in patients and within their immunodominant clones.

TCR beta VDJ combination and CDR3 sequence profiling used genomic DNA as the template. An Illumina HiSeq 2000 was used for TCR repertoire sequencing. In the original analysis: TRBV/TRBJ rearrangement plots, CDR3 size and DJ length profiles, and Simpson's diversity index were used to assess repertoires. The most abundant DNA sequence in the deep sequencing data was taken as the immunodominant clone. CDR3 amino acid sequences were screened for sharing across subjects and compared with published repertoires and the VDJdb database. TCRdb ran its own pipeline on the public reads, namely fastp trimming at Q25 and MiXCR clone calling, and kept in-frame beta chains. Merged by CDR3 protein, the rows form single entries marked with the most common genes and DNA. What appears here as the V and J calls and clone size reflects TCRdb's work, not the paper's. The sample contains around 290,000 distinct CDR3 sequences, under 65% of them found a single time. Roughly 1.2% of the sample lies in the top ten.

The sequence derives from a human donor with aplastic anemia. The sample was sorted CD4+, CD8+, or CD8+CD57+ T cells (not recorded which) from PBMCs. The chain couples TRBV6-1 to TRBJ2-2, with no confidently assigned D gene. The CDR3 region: CASSVMWGPNTGELFF. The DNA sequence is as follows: TGTGCCAGCAGTGTAATGTGGGGTCCGAACACCGGGGAGCTGTTTTTT.